This TCR beta chain stems from a study of CD8+CD57+ T cells in acquired aplastic anemia. Points from the study as a whole: For CD8+ Simpson's diversity, patients and controls showed no significant difference. A set of twenty-nine CD8+ CDR3 sequences was shared between patients and controls, and these sequences appeared highly expressed in patients.

TCR beta VDJ and CDR3 were profiled, and genomic DNA was the template. TCRdb re-called the reads through MiXCR, storing one row per CDR3 protein. Of around 150,000 distinct CDR3 sequences listed, around 48% are singletons. Patients chosen for sequencing had shown CD8+CD57+ cell expansion by flow cytometry. Diagnosis of severe acquired aplastic anemia applied to all patients. Concerning this clonotype: Its target is unknown.

The sequencing sample was made of sorted CD4+, CD8+, or CD8+CD57+ T cells (not recorded which) from PBMCs. The TCR comes from a human donor with aplastic anemia.

CDR3 sequence reads: CSVGENTEAFF. For the CDR3, the DNA is TGCAGCGTTGGGGAGAACACTGAAGCTTTCTTT. The chain employs TRBV29-1 and TRBJ1-1; no definite D call. The V and J ends lost 4 bases and 1 base respectively, with 4 bases between them. The CDR3 contains 11 residues. CDR1 SQVTM and CDR2 ANQGSEA come from the germline V gene.